These T cell receptor beta chains were read from a single sample in a study of control samples from healthy donors and cancer patients. Sequenced by immunoSEQ multiplex PCR; TCRdb stores in-frame clones only, minus some. Here the sample spans approximately 87,000 clones, around 91% being singletons. Sequencing was performed on blood. The source is a man aged 45-65 years in good health. CDR3s include the opening cysteine and the closing phenylalanine or tryptophan. The order of the fields is V gene, CDR3 protein.

TRBV7-2	CASSLMGNYYEQYF
TRBV6-5	CASSIQGVGTEAFF
TRBV5-6	CASSLNRGYTGELFF
TRBV6-5	CASSYGRQTLSETQYF
TRBV5-8	CASSAPGRRTEAFF
TRBV19	CASSVGGIRNTEAFF
TRBV6-5	CASIPGATGELFF
TRBV5-1	CASSTYGQGASTGELFF
TRBV5-1	CASSLRTSGGREQFF
TRBV25-1	CASARDSNQPQHF
TRBV5-1	CASSLSGPGEPQHF
TRBV5-1	CASSQGQMYEQYF
TRBV14	CASSPQGLGAFF
TRBV21-1	CASSLLWGSYNEQFF
TRBV24-1	CATSDFSRRQETQYF
TRBV9	CASSVSGTEAFF
TRBV5-1	CASSQENVETQYF
TRBV6-5	CASRPAGGWRDTQYF
TRBV24-1	CATSGPANYGYTF
TRBV6-5	CASSYRQGANGELFF
TRBV6-5	CASSYLDGADEQYF
TRBV5-1	CASSLAGGVSYNEQFF
TRBV6-5	CASSYGPLYYEQYF
TRBV6-5	CASSYGGSRIEKLFF
TRBV19	CASTIRGNTEAFF
TRBV30	CAWSVDGLNEKLFF
TRBV7-2	CASSSKQGKGNSPLHF
TRBV7-9	CASSLAVNLAGTDTQYF
TRBV21-1	CAFRGNEQFF
TRBV5-1	CASSFLPPGVGEKLFF
TRBV6-2/TRBV6-3	CASSRLAGSSYEQYF
TRBV7-9	CASSRDSSYNSPLHF
TRBV5-1	CASSLAIWDREYGYTF
TRBV3-1/TRBV3-2	CASSPSGGVTGELFF
TRBV7-2	CASSFYGSGANVLTF
TRBV9	CASSVEESMGTGKFF
TRBV5-1	CASAPEGGGYNSPLHF
TRBV7-7	CASSQQGAQETQYF
TRBV30	CAWSVHVYSKGPGAFF
TRBV5-1	CASSLGWETQYF
TRBV4-3	CASSRGVGFGTGNEKLFF
TRBV5-1	CASSLQGNTGELFF
TRBV5-1	CASSLVGDVSEKLFF
TRBV24-1	CATSDPTGYNEQFF
TRBV6-1	CASSEAAGYEQYF
TRBV30	CAWTRNGMSISPLHF
TRBV5-1	CASSLGGGINSGANVLTF
TRBV10-2	CASSGSGFDYGYTF
TRBV7-2	CASSATGYGYTF
TRBV19	CASRGSGTEAFF
TRBV12-3/TRBV12-4	CASSYLRGWAFF
TRBV10-3	CAISADRGSPLHF
TRBV2	CATTGSSYEQYF
TRBV6-1	CASSESVSTVSPLHF
TRBV19	CASTQEGAGQPQHF
TRBV24-1	CATSAPTGTGPINEQFF
TRBV7-7	CASSFTSGGNGELFF
TRBV19	CASRELQGPGEKLFF
TRBV7-8	CASSQRGGGKNYGYTF